A single sample gave rise to the 30 T cell receptor beta chains below, sequenced in a study of T cells in Graves' hyperthyroidism and ophthalmopathy. RNA transcripts were the template for amplifying TCR beta CDR3 regions. HTBI primers were employed in a first-round RT-PCR of the TCR CDR3. TCRdb re-derived calls from the multiplex PCR reads in MiXCR, one entry per CDR3 protein. The table records around 300,000 distinct CDR3 sequences, approximately 15% of them present only once. Sequencing was done on a sample of blood. Receptors originate from a woman aged 40-49 years with Graves' hyperthyroidism.

This clonotype was observed at least ten times. The J gene is TRBJ2-1, the V gene TRBV2; D is unresolved. CDR3 size: 11 residues. Germline CDR1 is SNHLY and CDR2 is FYNNEI. V lost 7 bases to trimming and J lost 5 bases, with 6 bases between them. The CDR3 reads CASTWDNEQFF. The CDR3 DNA follows: TGTGCCAGCACTTGGGACAATGAGCAGTTCTTC.

The chain combines TRBV29-1 with TRBJ2-7; D is ambiguous. V was trimmed by 3 bases and J by 5 bases, leaving 11 bases between them. The CDR3 extends over 12 amino acids. Per the germline V gene, CDR1 is SQVTM and CDR2 is ANQGSEA. This CDR3 reads CSVESTGDEQYF. For the CDR3, the DNA is TGCAGCGTTGAGTCGACTGGGGACGAGCAGTACTTC.

This clonotype was recorded many times. The V and J genes are TRBV20-1 and TRBJ2-1; TRBD2 agrees at 9 bases. Per the germline V gene, CDR1 is DFQATT and CDR2 is SNEGSKA (reference sequence). The CDR3 runs to 15 residues. After removal of 5 bases from V and 7 bases from J, the junction contained 12 bases not matched to a gene. Here the CDR3 reads CSAEKAGGLRNEQFF. The CDR3, as DNA: TGCAGTGCTGAGAAAGCGGGAGGTTTGAGAAATGAGCAGTTCTTC.

As concerns this clonotype: The junction departs from the called germline gene at one end, perhaps through a read error. The gene calls are TRBV18 and TRBJ2-5, with 12 bases lining up with TRBD1. CDR3 length: 14 amino acids. CDR1 is KGHSH and CDR2 is LQKENI in the germline V gene. The CDR3 nucleotides are TGTGCCACCTCCGGGACAGGGGGCGCAGAGACCCGGTACTTC. Amino acids: CATSGTGGAETRYF.

A remark on this clonotype: A much bigger clone sits one base away, suggesting this may be a read error. The J gene is TRBJ2-1, the V gene TRBV28; a weak D match, TRBD2 (5 bases). Trimming stripped 2 bases from V and 8 bases from J, with 22 bases between. This CDR3 is 17 amino acids long. In germline, CDR1 is MDHEN, CDR2 SYDVKM. CDR3 sequence: CASSLDVRRVSSDEQFF. In nucleotides, the CDR3 is TGTGCCAGCAGTTTAGATGTAAGGCGGGTTTCCTCCGATGAGCAGTTCTTC.

Comments on this clonotype: Given a much more abundant clone one base away, this may be a read error. V is TRBV5-4 and J is TRBJ2-3; tentative D call: TRBD1 (6 bases). This CDR3 region has 15 residues. The ends were cut back, 4 bases at V and 2 bases at J, with 14 bases in the middle. Germline V lookup: CDR1 SGHNT, CDR2 YYREEE (reference sequence). This CDR3 is CASSEYRAHTDTQYF. For the CDR3, the DNA is TGTGCCAGCAGCGAATACAGGGCACACACAGATACGCAGTATTTT.

This clonotype came up a few times. This chain joins TRBV6-1 and TRBJ2-3, with a possible D match to TRBD2 (5 bases). The CDR3 consists of 15 residues. With 5 bases removed from V and 5 bases from J, the gap between germline ends came to 17 bases. CDR1 is MNHNS and CDR2 is SASEGT in the germline V gene. The CDR3 is CASSILASGQDTQYF. CDR3 nucleotide sequence: TGTGCCAGCAGTATCCTAGCCTCCGGGCAAGATACGCAGTATTTT.

J is TRBJ1-6 and V is TRBV19; 7 positions agree with TRBD1. V was pared by 6 bases and J by 4 bases, with 9 bases of the junction left unmatched. Germline CDR1 LNHDA, CDR2 SQIVND (reference sequence). The CDR3 has 16 residues. In nucleotides, the CDR3 is TGTGCCAGTAGCCCCGGACAGGCGAATTATAATTCACCCCTCCACTTT. Amino acids: CASSPGQANYNSPLHF.

This clonotype was recorded at least ten times. The chain uses TRBV7-9 and TRBJ1-1; D not certain. Germline V gene data show CDR1 as SEHNR and CDR2 as FQNEAQ (reference sequence). V was pared by 3 bases and J by 7 bases, with 18 bases between. This CDR3 contains 15 residues. CDR3 coding DNA: TGTGCCAGCAGCTTGGCACGTACGACGAAAGTTGAAGCTTTCTTT. This codes for CASSLARTTKVEAFF.

This clonotype was recorded many times. DNA of the CDR3: TGTGCCAGCACCCTACAGGGGGCCTATCAGCCCCAGCATTTT. Its translation: CASTLQGAYQPQHF. The chain recombines TRBV6-2 or TRBV6-3 with TRBJ1-5, with 9 bases identical to TRBD1. The CDR3 covers 14 residues. The ends lost 7 bases at V and 5 bases at J; junction bases unmatched: 6. Germline V lookup: CDR1 MNHEY, CDR2 SVGEGT.

This clonotype was picked up many times. This chain connects TRBV2 to TRBJ1-1, with D perhaps TRBD1 (5 bases). Trimming left V 6 bases short and J 1 base short, with 9 bases between. Germline lookup yields CDR1 SNHLY and CDR2 FYNNEI. There are 13 residues in the CDR3. In nucleotides, the CDR3 is TGTGCCAGCAGGGGGGGAAGGAACACTGAAGCTTTCTTT. Translated, it gives CASRGGRNTEAFF.

This clonotype was counted many times. J is TRBJ2-7 and V is TRBV14; D is ambiguous. CDR3 length: 12 amino acids. The V gene lost 1 base and the J gene lost 9 bases, with 10 bases spanning the gap. CDR1 is SGHDN and CDR2 is FVKESK in the germline V gene. Here the CDR3 reads CASSQAGLGQYF. The CDR3 nucleotides read TGTGCCAGCAGCCAAGCTGGCCTCGGGCAGTACTTC.

CDR3 region: CASSMGVNSNQPQHF. The DNA for the CDR3 is TGTGCCAGTAGTATGGGAGTAAATAGCAATCAGCCCCAGCATTTT. This chain connects TRBV19 to TRBJ1-5; unclear D gene. V lost 3 bases and J 0 bases, leaving 9 bases between the germline ends. The CDR3 sequence is 15 residues long. Germline V gene data show CDR1 as LNHDA and CDR2 as SQIVND (reference sequence).

This clonotype has a handful of counts. The genes are TRBV20-1 and TRBJ2-3; the match to TRBD2 covers 14 bases. The CDR3 extends over 18 amino acids. Germline V gene sequence: CDR1 DFQATT, CDR2 SNEGSKA (reference sequence). V shed 1 base, J shed 4 bases, and the junction held 10 bases outside the gene matches. The CDR3 coding sequence is TGCAGTGCTAGAGGGGGGACTAGCGGGAGTGGGGGCGCAGATACGCAGTATTTT. This translates into CSARGGTSGSGGADTQYF.

This clonotype was observed at least ten times. The genes are TRBV28 and TRBJ1-2; TRBD1 matches at 9 bases. The CDR3 contains 14 residues. The germline gives CDR1 MDHEN, CDR2 SYDVKM. V trimming: 2 bases; J trimming: 7 bases; junction bases outside the gene matches: 5. Written as DNA, the CDR3 is TGTGCCAGCAGTTTAGGGACAGGGTTTCTTGGCTACACCTTC. It encodes CASSLGTGFLGYTF.

This clonotype was recorded at least ten times. The chain links TRBV20-1 to TRBJ1-4; 7 bases are a match to TRBD1. The J segment lost 8 bases and the V segment lost 0 bases, leaving 6 bases of the junction unmatched. CDR1 and CDR2 (germline): DFQATT, SNEGSKA (reference sequence). There are 14 residues in the CDR3. Here the CDR3 reads CSARDMTGREKLFF. In DNA, the CDR3 is TGCAGTGCTAGAGATATGACAGGGAGGGAAAAACTGTTTTTT.

In this sample, this clonotype turned up many times. This sequence joins TRBV13 and TRBJ1-2; maybe TRBD1 (6 bases). Germline lookup yields CDR1 PRHDT and CDR2 FYEKMQ (reference sequence). The CDR3 covers 16 residues. The V gene lost 0 bases and the J gene lost 5 bases, with 16 bases spanning the gap. The CDR3 loop is CASSLGEGVGGYGYTF. CDR3 sequence (DNA): TGTGCCAGCAGCTTAGGAGAGGGGGTCGGGGGATATGGCTACACCTTC.

This clonotype was detected a few times. This sequence joins TRBV7-9 and TRBJ2-5; D perhaps matches TRBD2 (7 bases). V was pared by 5 bases and J by 1 base, with 11 bases between. This CDR3 is 14 amino acids long. Germline CDR1 and CDR2: SEHNR and FQNEAQ (reference sequence). CDR3 sequence reads: CASSQGGAQETQYF. DNA of the CDR3: TGTGCCAGCAGCCAAGGGGGGGCCCAAGAGACCCAGTACTTC. The entire variable domain, with the rest obtained from reference TRBV7-9 and TRBJ2-5, is as follows: DTGVSQNPRHKITKRGQNVTFRCDPISEHNRLYWYRQTLGQGPEFLTYFQNEAQLEKSRLLSDRFSAERPKGSFSTLEIQRTEQGDSAMYLCASSQGGAQETQYFGPGTRLLVL.

This clonotype came up a few times. The chain recombines TRBV10-3 with TRBJ2-1; 10 nucleotides agree with TRBD1. The germline V gene encodes CDR1 ENHRY and CDR2 SYGVKD. CDR3 length equals 16 residues. J was trimmed by 7 bases and V by 3 bases; bases with no gene match: 9. The CDR3 nucleotides are TGTGCCATCAGTGAACCGAGACAGGGGGCGAGGAATGAGCAGTTCTTC. It yields the protein CAISEPRQGARNEQFF.

The chain employs TRBV6-1 and TRBJ1-5; weak D call: TRBD1 (5 bases). Trimming removed 2 bases from V and 2 bases from J, with 13 bases in between. This CDR3 has 16 residues. Germline CDR1 reads MNHNS; CDR2 reads SASEGT. CDR3 loop: CASSEILGTGNQPQHF. CDR3 in DNA: TGTGCCAGCAGTGAAATATTGGGGACGGGCAATCAGCCCCAGCATTTT.

This clonotype has a count of ten or more. The rearrangement links TRBV6-1 to TRBJ1-2; D may be TRBD1 (6 bases). V lost 7 bases and J 6 bases, leaving 15 bases between the germline ends. The CDR3 length is 13 residues. Germline values: CDR1 MNHNS, CDR2 SASEGT. The CDR3 here is CASKRTGRDGYTF. CDR3 nucleotides: TGTGCCAGCAAAAGAACAGGGCGGGATGGCTACACCTTC.

The table lists this clonotype with a few counts. The gene calls are TRBV13 and TRBJ2-2, with 9 nucleotides matching TRBD2. Germline-derived CDR1 and CDR2 are PRHDT and FYEKMQ (reference sequence). The trim removed 5 bases at V and 3 bases at J, leaving 19 bases unmatched. This CDR3 is built from 20 residues. The CDR3 region has the DNA TGTGCCAGCAGCCTCGGCTGGGGGCGGGAGGGGCCCGAAGACACCGGGGAGCTGTTTTTT. This gives the protein CASSLGWGREGPEDTGELFF.

In this sample, this clonotype turned up many times. This chain uses TRBV6-6 with TRBJ2-1, with 7 bases lining up with TRBD2. The V gene's germline CDR1 is MNHNY and CDR2 SVGAGI (reference sequence). The CDR3 is made up of 18 amino acids. The ends lost 0 bases at V and 4 bases at J; junction bases unmatched: 12. CDR3 sequence: CASSYSPLGSGVYNEQFF. DNA for the CDR3: TGTGCCAGCAGTTACTCCCCCTTGGGGAGCGGGGTTTACAATGAGCAGTTCTTC.

This clonotype was counted a few times. A much larger clone differs by one base, so this may be a read error. The chain is built from TRBV10-3 and TRBJ2-7, with TRBD2 identical over 10 bases. CDR3 length: 14 amino acids. V lost 2 bases and J lost 4; bases outside the gene matches: 2. Germline V gives CDR1 ENHRY, CDR2 SYGVKD. CDR3 region: CAISETSGNYEQYF. The CDR3 DNA is TGTGCCATCAGTGAGACTAGCGGGAATTACGAGCAGTACTTC.

This clonotype was seen repeatedly, ten times or more. The chain has TRBV5-1 and TRBJ2-3; D might be TRBD1 or TRBD2, each matching 5 bases. Trimming removed 2 bases at V and 6 bases at J, with 16 bases between. The CDR3 sequence is 15 residues long. The V gene's germline CDR1 is SGHRS and CDR2 YFSETQ. CDR3: CASSFFRGTGDTQYF. CDR3 in DNA: TGCGCCAGCAGCTTTTTTCGAGGGACGGGGGATACGCAGTATTTT.

In this sample, this clonotype turned up many times. The chain couples TRBV12-5 to TRBJ2-5, with 9 bases lining up with TRBD2. Germline assignment: CDR1 LGHNT and CDR2 FRNRAP. CDR3 length: 17 residues. V was clipped by 2 bases and J by 5 bases; unmatched bases: 12. DNA of the CDR3: TGTGCTAGTGGTTTGTCACGGGGCGGGAGGGCGTCTGAGACCCAGTACTTC. The encoded protein is CASGLSRGGRASETQYF.

This clonotype was counted many times. CDR3 in DNA: TGTGCCAGCAGCCCCCACTCGGGACTAGTACTACTTGAGCAGTTCTTC. Translating it yields CASSPHSGLVLLEQFF. This chain connects TRBV3-1 to TRBJ2-1, with 8 bases fitting TRBD2. Germline V CDR1 and CDR2: LGHDT, YNNKEL (reference sequence). This CDR3 spans 16 amino acids. Losses at the gene ends were 4 bases for V and 9 bases for J; bases not matched to a gene: 14.

As DNA, the CDR3 is TGTGCCAGCAGCGGACCCGGGGCTCTCGGTGAAAAACTGTTTTTT. This encodes CASSGPGALGEKLFF. The V and J genes are TRBV3-1 and TRBJ1-4; possibly TRBD1 for D (5 bases). Per the germline V gene, CDR1 is LGHDT and CDR2 is YNNKEL (reference sequence). V was shortened by 5 bases and J by 7 bases, with 17 bases between the two germline ends. The CDR3 is made up of 15 amino acids.

The genes are TRBV29-1 and TRBJ2-5; tentatively, D is TRBD1 or TRBD2 (6 bases each). V dropped 6 bases and J dropped 4 bases, with 15 bases sitting between them. CDR1 and CDR2 (germline): SQVTM, ANQGSEA. The CDR3 runs to 13 residues. In DNA, the CDR3 is TGCAGCGTCGCCCGGGGGCTAGCAGAGACCCAGTACTTC. It specifies CSVARGLAETQYF. The full variable domain, with the rest looked up from reference TRBV29-1 and TRBJ2-5, is SAVISQKPSRDICQRGTSLTIQCQVDSQVTMMFWYRQQPGQSLTLIATANQGSEATYESGFVIDKFPISRPNLTFSTLTVSNMSPEDSSIYLCSVARGLAETQYFGPGTRLLVL.

This clonotype was seen many times. V is TRBV20-1 and J is TRBJ1-2; TRBD1 matches 8 bases. J was trimmed by 7 bases and V by 3 bases; bases with no gene match: 16. The CDR3 has 16 amino acids. Looked up from germline, CDR1 is DFQATT and CDR2 is SNEGSKA (reference sequence). Here the CDR3 reads CSASAGQGRRGGGYTF. CDR3 bases: TGCAGTGCTAGCGCCGGACAGGGAAGAAGGGGCGGTGGCTACACCTTC.